Below are 9 T cell receptor beta chains sequenced from a single sample in a study of cytomegalovirus exposure and HLA in healthy donors. Vbeta (60) and Jbeta (13) primers were used in the PCR. TCRdb's table, derived via immunoSEQ multiplex PCR, lists solely in-frame clones and lacks some. There are roughly 130,000 clones in the sample; 80% occur only once, and roughly 5.7% lies in the top ten. The specimen was PBMCs. Source of these receptors: a young man in good health and CMV-seronegative.

The chain carries TRBV27 and TRBJ2-2; possible D gene TRBD2, 6 bases. The ends were cut back, 3 bases at V and 4 bases at J, with 12 bases in the middle. The CDR3 consists of 15 residues. Germline loops: CDR1 MNHEY, CDR2 SMNVEV (reference sequence). The CDR3 DNA reads as TGTGCCAGCAGTTTCGGGGGAAGGGGCACCGGGGAGCTGTTTTTT. It is translated as CASSFGGRGTGELFF.

This clone was seen a single time. The same CDR3 also results from other DNA sequences found in this sample. This chain links TRBV25-1 with TRBJ1-1; 11 nucleotides align to TRBD1. Losses at the gene ends were 1 base for V and 2 bases for J; bases not matched to a gene: 0. The CDR3 loop spans 15 amino acids. CDR1 is MGHDK and CDR2 is SYGVNS in the germline V gene. CDR3 sequence: CASSEWTGGNTEAFF. The CDR3 DNA reads TGTGCCAGCAGTGAATGGACAGGGGGCAACACTGAAGCTTTCTTT.

The chain links TRBV28 to TRBJ2-1; 9 bases match TRBD2. The CDR3 covers 12 residues. The J segment lost 15 bases and the V segment lost 5 bases, leaving 8 bases of the junction unmatched. Germline assignment: CDR1 MDHEN and CDR2 SYDVKM. For the CDR3, the DNA is TGTGCCAGCAGTGGTAGCGGGAGAAGGTTGTTCTTC. It codes for CASSGSGRRLFF.

This sequence joins TRBV4-2 and TRBJ1-1; TRBD1 agrees at 8 bases. The V segment lost 1 base and the J segment 6 bases; nucleotides outside the gene matches: 13. The CDR3 consists of 17 residues. The germline V gene has CDR1 LGHNA and CDR2 YNFKEQ. CDR3 loop: CASSQGTGMYSGAEAFF. For the CDR3, the DNA is TGTGCCAGCAGCCAAGGGACAGGGATGTACTCGGGCGCTGAAGCTTTCTTT.

V is TRBV5-6 and J is TRBJ1-2; D not resolved. CDR3 length: 12 amino acids. Germline loops: CDR1 SGHDT, CDR2 YYEEEE. Trimming removed 3 bases from V and 8 bases from J, with 11 bases in between. Here the CDR3 reads CASSWTGKGYTF. The CDR3 nucleotides are TGTGCCAGCAGCTGGACTGGGAAGGGCTACACCTTC.

This chain connects TRBV28 to TRBJ1-2, with a weak D call TRBD1 (6 bases). This CDR3 has 18 residues. V dropped 1 base and J dropped 0 bases, with 18 bases sitting between them. CDR1 and CDR2 (germline): MDHEN, SYDVKM. CDR3 DNA sequence: TGTGCCAGCAGTTTATTTGGGGTAGGGGGTTTCTCTAACTATGGCTACACCTTC. Translating gives CASSLFGVGGFSNYGYTF.

Only one count was recorded for this clone. The CDR3 region has the DNA TGTGCCAGCAGTTACTCGATAGGACAGGGGATTAATACGCAGTATTTT. This encodes CASSYSIGQGINTQYF. The chain carries TRBV6-5 and TRBJ2-3; 9 bases match TRBD1. Trimming cost V 0 bases and J 7 bases; bases outside gene matches: 8. The germline CDR1 and CDR2 sequences are MNHEY and SVGAGI. This CDR3 is 16 amino acids long.

This clone was found once. J is TRBJ1-5 and V is TRBV6-6; 8 bases are shared with TRBD1. This CDR3 spans 15 amino acids. The germline V gene has CDR1 MNHNY and CDR2 SVGAGI (reference sequence). J lost 2 bases, V lost 7 bases, and 7 bases had no gene match. CDR3 protein: CASKQDRVRNQPQHF. The CDR3 DNA follows: TGTGCCAGCAAACAGGACAGGGTTCGCAATCAGCCCCAGCATTTT.

This clone has more than one count but fewer than ten. The CDR3 DNA reads as TGTGCCAGTAGTAGGGGACAGAGTCTCGGGGAGCTGTTTTTT. Translated, it gives CASSRGQSLGELFF. This chain joins TRBV19 and TRBJ2-2; 7 nucleotides agree with TRBD1. The CDR3 loop spans 14 amino acids. Unmatched junction bases numbered 6, after V lost 4 bases and J lost 7 bases. Germline CDR1 LNHDA, CDR2 SQIVND (reference sequence).